There are a few counts of the clone carrying this T cell receptor beta chain. At one end the junction does not follow the germline gene, possibly because of a read error. This sample is part of a study of CD8+CD57+ T cells in acquired aplastic anemia. Whole-study context: 3 to 3.5 ug was the average amount of DNA from sorted CD4+ and CD8+ cells.

Patients included in sequencing had previously demonstrated CD8+CD57+ cell expansion by flow cytometry. Germline lookup yields CDR1 SSHAT and CDR2 FNYEAQ (reference sequence). This CDR3 spans 15 amino acids. Genomic DNA, serving as template, underwent TCR beta VDJ and CDR3 profiling. One entry per CDR3 protein results from TCRdb running MiXCR on the reads. The sample shows some 160,000 distinct CDR3 sequences, 40% to 60% of them seen only once. The sample taken for sequencing was sorted CD4+, CD8+, or CD8+CD57+ T cells (not recorded which) from PBMCs. V gene TRBV7-7 combines with J gene TRBJ2-3, with 7 positions matching TRBD2. The receptor was isolated from a human donor with aplastic anemia. The CDR3 here is CASSLGSGFTDTQYF. CDR3 nucleotides: TGTGCTAGCAGCTTAGGTAGCGGGTTCACAGATACGCAGTATTTT.